The rows below give T cell receptor beta chains drawn from one sample of a study of blood T cell repertoires in COVID-19. The protocol was immunoSEQ multiplex PCR, while the TCRdb copy is restricted to in-frame clones and leaves out a portion. The table has just over 150,000 clones, roughly 90% seen once. The sequencing sample was made of PBMCs or T cells enriched from blood (not recorded which). Receptor source: a woman between 50 and 59 years old who had recovered from COVID-19. Each CDR3 is given with its conserved first and last residue. Fields, in order: J gene, clone size, D gene, V gene, CDR3 protein, CDR3 DNA. The D gene is left open where the match is weak. Not every row has a clone size; where given, it reads once, few, many or a size class.

j_call: TRBJ2-7
clone_size: NA
d_call: TRBD2
v_call: TRBV3-1/TRBV3-2
cdr3_aa: CASSNLAGLSYEQYF
cdr3_nt: TGTGCCAGCAGCAATCTAGCGGGGCTCTCCTACGAGCAGTACTTC

j_call: TRBJ1-5
clone_size: NA
d_call: TRBD1
v_call: TRBV13
cdr3_aa: CASSSRGQGAPNQPQHF
cdr3_nt: TGTGCCAGCAGCTCCCGGGGACAGGGGGCACCTAATCAGCCCCAGCATTTT

j_call: TRBJ1-2
clone_size: NA
d_call: TRBD1
v_call: TRBV18
cdr3_aa: CASSPGTASNYGYTF
cdr3_nt: TGTGCCAGCTCACCCGGGACAGCCTCTAACTATGGCTACACCTTC

j_call: TRBJ2-1
clone_size: once
d_call: NA
v_call: TRBV6-5
cdr3_aa: CASSRGLLYNEQFF
cdr3_nt: TGTGCCAGCAGCCGCGGACTACTCTACAATGAGCAGTTCTTC

j_call: TRBJ2-2
clone_size: NA
d_call: TRBD2
v_call: TRBV5-6
cdr3_aa: CASSFGTTLGGELFF
cdr3_nt: TGTGCCAGCAGCTTCGGGACTACCCTTGGGGGGGAGCTGTTTTTT

j_call: TRBJ2-2
clone_size: NA
d_call: NA
v_call: TRBV18
cdr3_aa: CASSPQRVMDTGELFF
cdr3_nt: TGTGCCAGCTCACCACAGAGGGTCATGGACACCGGGGAGCTGTTTTTT

j_call: TRBJ2-7
clone_size: once
d_call: TRBD1
v_call: TRBV5-1
cdr3_aa: CASLEDRVYEQYF
cdr3_nt: TGCGCCAGCTTAGAGGACAGGGTCTACGAGCAGTACTTC

j_call: TRBJ1-1
clone_size: NA
d_call: NA
v_call: TRBV5-6
cdr3_aa: CASSLGRNTEAFF
cdr3_nt: TGTGCCAGCAGCTTGGGGAGGAACACTGAAGCTTTCTTT

j_call: TRBJ1-2
clone_size: NA
d_call: NA
v_call: TRBV7-2
cdr3_aa: CASSLAGDGYGYTF
cdr3_nt: TGTGCCAGCAGCTTAGCGGGAGACGGGTATGGCTACACCTTC

j_call: TRBJ2-1
clone_size: NA
d_call: TRBD2
v_call: TRBV9
cdr3_aa: CASTRGGGMNEQFF
cdr3_nt: TGTGCCAGCACCCGAGGCGGGGGGATGAATGAGCAGTTCTTC

j_call: TRBJ2-7
clone_size: NA
d_call: NA
v_call: TRBV3-1/TRBV3-2
cdr3_aa: CASSQSLNNAYEQYF
cdr3_nt: TGTGCCAGCAGCCAATCCCTTAACAATGCCTACGAGCAGTACTTC

j_call: TRBJ1-5
clone_size: NA
d_call: TRBD1
v_call: TRBV7-9
cdr3_aa: CASSEQGDQPQHF
cdr3_nt: TGTGCCAGCAGCGAACAGGGGGATCAGCCCCAGCATTTT

j_call: TRBJ1-3
clone_size: NA
d_call: NA
v_call: TRBV18
cdr3_aa: CASSLAGEGGSGNTIYF
cdr3_nt: TGTGCCAGCTCACTTGCGGGCGAAGGCGGCTCTGGAAACACCATATATTTT

j_call: TRBJ1-4
clone_size: NA
d_call: NA
v_call: TRBV30
cdr3_aa: CARDQGRNEKLFF
cdr3_nt: TGTGCCAGGGACCAGGGCCGCAATGAAAAACTGTTTTTT

j_call: TRBJ1-2
clone_size: NA
d_call: NA
v_call: TRBV11-2
cdr3_aa: CASSSSRDTNYGYTF
cdr3_nt: TGTGCCAGCAGCTCTTCCCGGGATACTAACTATGGCTACACCTTC

j_call: TRBJ2-7
clone_size: NA
d_call: NA
v_call: TRBV14
cdr3_aa: CASSHGGLYEQYF
cdr3_nt: TGTGCCAGCAGCCACGGGGGATTATACGAGCAGTACTTC

j_call: TRBJ2-2
clone_size: once
d_call: TRBD2
v_call: TRBV4-2
cdr3_aa: CASSPRTSGGTIGELFF
cdr3_nt: TGTGCCAGCAGCCCCCGGACTAGCGGGGGGACCATCGGGGAGCTGTTTTTT

j_call: TRBJ1-1
clone_size: NA
d_call: NA
v_call: TRBV7-2
cdr3_aa: CASLFPGHQNTEAFF
cdr3_nt: TGTGCCAGCCTCTTTCCGGGACATCAGAACACTGAAGCTTTCTTT

j_call: TRBJ1-1
clone_size: NA
d_call: NA
v_call: TRBV9
cdr3_aa: CASSHFDSSNTEAFF
cdr3_nt: TGTGCCAGCAGCCACTTTGACAGTTCGAACACTGAAGCTTTCTTT

j_call: TRBJ1-3
clone_size: NA
d_call: NA
v_call: TRBV6-5
cdr3_aa: CASSYSTGIRGNTIYF
cdr3_nt: TGTGCCAGCAGTTACTCGACGGGGATCCGAGGAAACACCATATATTTT

j_call: TRBJ1-1
clone_size: NA
d_call: NA
v_call: TRBV7-9
cdr3_aa: CASSLQIGAFF
cdr3_nt: TGTGCCAGCAGCCTACAGATCGGCGCTTTCTTT

j_call: TRBJ2-2
clone_size: NA
d_call: TRBD1
v_call: TRBV5-1
cdr3_aa: CATSGQGITGELFF
cdr3_nt: TGCGCCACCTCGGGACAGGGGATAACCGGGGAGCTGTTTTTT